These 25 T cell receptor beta chains came from one sample sequenced in a study of T cell repertoires in cytomegalovirus infection. Their recognized antigens are unknown. TCRdb redid the calling of the reads with MiXCR, one entry per CDR3 protein. Found here are approximately 1,000,000 distinct CDR3 sequences, around 30% of them singletons; the top ten hold about an eighth. The source material was cultured CD8+ T cells from PBMCs, sampled from culture after CMV antigen stimulation. The source is a human donor in good health (CMV status not recorded). Some clones in this sample may be carry-over from other donors' samples.

The sample holds many counts of this clonotype. The J gene is TRBJ2-7, the V gene TRBV19; TRBD1 might be the D (6 bases). Trimming removed 9 bases at V and 1 base at J, with 13 bases between. Germline-derived CDR1 and CDR2 are LNHDA and SQIVND (reference sequence). The CDR3 is made up of 13 amino acids. The DNA of the CDR3 is TGTGCCAGCAGCATAGGACAGTCCTACGAGCAGTACTTC. Translating it yields CASSIGQSYEQYF.

This clonotype was detected ten times or more. The chain has TRBV7-2 and TRBJ1-1; no clear D gene. V was shortened by 1 base and J by 7 bases, with 10 bases between the two germline ends. The CDR3 has 13 residues. From germline, CDR1 is SGHTA and CDR2 FQGNSA. The CDR3 region is CASSLVSGSEAFF. The CDR3, as DNA: TGTGCCAGCAGCTTAGTTTCCGGTAGTGAAGCTTTCTTT.

Worth noting for this clonotype: One end of the junction fails to match germline, which may point to a read error. This chain connects TRBV7-3 to TRBJ1-1; the match to TRBD1 covers 8 bases. Germline CDR1 and CDR2: SGHTA and FQGTGA. The CDR3 contains 14 residues. The CDR3 DNA follows: TGTACCAGCAGCTTGGGGACAGGTTACACTGAAGCTTTCTTT. Its protein product is CTSSLGTGYTEAFF.

Only a few counts were recorded for this clonotype. V and J are TRBV12-5 and TRBJ1-5; D remains ambiguous. Trimming took off 3 bases at V and 10 bases at J, with 13 bases between the two ends. The germline CDR1 and CDR2 sequences are LGHNT and FRNRAP. This CDR3 is 13 amino acids long. Here the CDR3 reads CASGFKPDAPQHF. CDR3 nucleotides: TGTGCTAGTGGTTTTAAACCGGACGCACCCCAGCATTTT.

At least ten counts were recorded for this clonotype. V and J are TRBV6-2 or TRBV6-3 and TRBJ2-7, with 10 positions matching TRBD1. The germline CDR1 and CDR2 sequences are MNHEY and SVGEGT. J lost 3 bases, V lost 2 bases, and 4 bases had no gene match. The CDR3 is 15 amino acids. The CDR3 loop is CASSYKTGGYYEQYV. For the CDR3, the DNA is TGTGCCAGCAGTTACAAGACAGGGGGCTACTACGAGCAGTACGTC.

The J gene is TRBJ2-7, the V gene TRBV4-1; D may be TRBD1 (7 bases). The CDR3 totals 15 residues. CDR1 is MGHRA and CDR2 is YSYEKL in the germline V gene. Trimming took off 4 bases at V and 2 bases at J, with 15 bases between the two ends. The DNA of the CDR3 is TGCGCCAGCAGCCTCTCCAGGGGGGTAACCTACGAGCAGTACTTC. Its translation: CASSLSRGVTYEQYF.

This clonotype was seen a handful of times. The CDR3 DNA sequence: TGTGCCAGCAGCTTAGTAACGGGGGGTATCGACAATGAGCAGTTCTTC. This sequence encodes CASSLVTGGIDNEQFF. This chain joins TRBV7-9 and TRBJ2-1, with 7 bases identical to TRBD2. With 1 base clipped from V and 5 bases from J, the junction kept 8 bases outside the gene matches. From germline, CDR1 is SEHNR and CDR2 FQNEAQ (reference sequence). This CDR3 is 16 amino acids long.

This clonotype was detected a few times. This chain connects TRBV7-6 to TRBJ1-1; 7 bases fit TRBD1. Germline V CDR1 and CDR2: SGHVS, FNYEAQ. The V gene end was trimmed by 4 bases and the J gene end by 6 bases; junction bases not matched to a gene: 5. The CDR3 runs to 13 residues. The CDR3 here is CASSSFGTAEAFF. The CDR3, as DNA: TGTGCCAGCAGCTCTTTTGGGACAGCTGAAGCTTTCTTT.

This chain links TRBV7-2 with TRBJ2-7, with D perhaps matching TRBD1 or TRBD2 (5 bases each). This CDR3 region has 17 residues. V was clipped by 7 bases and J by 0 bases, with 22 bases between them. Germline-derived CDR1 and CDR2 are SGHTA and FQGNSA. CDR3 in amino acids: CASILRLRGPVSYEQYF. CDR3 DNA sequence: TGTGCCAGCATCCTCAGACTGAGGGGACCCGTCTCCTACGAGCAGTACTTC.

The chain links TRBV5-5 to TRBJ2-5; 7 nucleotides agree with TRBD1. Germline V gene sequence: CDR1 SGHKS, CDR2 YYEKEE (reference sequence). The ends lost 8 bases at V and 1 base at J; junction bases unmatched: 8. The length of the CDR3 is 14 residues. Here the CDR3 DNA reads TGTGCCAGTCTTACAGGGGACCGCCAAGAGACCCAGTACTTC. Its protein product is CASLTGDRQETQYF.

This clonotype came up a few times. J is TRBJ2-3 and V is TRBV5-1; 8 nucleotides line up with TRBD1. The length of the CDR3 is 15 residues. V shed 1 base and J 4 bases; nucleotides not matched to a gene: 5. CDR1 is SGHRS, CDR2 YFSETQ, per germline. As DNA, the CDR3 is TGCGCCAGCAGCTTGAAAGGACAGGGCTCAGATACGCAGTATTTT. The encoded protein is CASSLKGQGSDTQYF.

About this clonotype itself: At one end, the junction sequence differs from germline, possibly due to a read error. The chain uses TRBV12-3 or TRBV12-4 and TRBJ2-7, with D tentatively TRBD1 (5 bases). This CDR3 contains 15 residues. CDR3 amino acids: CACSYTPTVYYEQYF. The DNA for the CDR3 is TGTGCCTGCAGTTATACCCCGACAGTTTACTACGAGCAGTACTTC.

The sample holds a few counts of this clonotype. The CDR3 reads CASSRTGPVADTQYF. DNA for the CDR3: TGTGCCAGCTCACGGACAGGGCCGGTGGCAGATACGCAGTATTTT. The chain is built from TRBV18 and TRBJ2-3; TRBD1 agrees at 8 bases. CDR1 KGHSH and CDR2 LQKENI come from the germline V gene. V lost 4 bases to trimming and J lost 4 bases; unmatched junction nucleotides: 7. The CDR3 consists of 15 residues.

The V call is TRBV20-1, the J call TRBJ2-5; a weak D match, TRBD1 (6 bases). In germline, CDR1 is DFQATT, CDR2 SNEGSKA (reference sequence). V was pared by 0 bases and J by 2 bases, with 10 bases between. The CDR3 extends over 14 amino acids. The CDR3 reads CSARDMRGQETQYF. In DNA form, the CDR3 reads TGCAGTGCTAGAGATATGAGGGGGCAAGAGACCCAGTACTTC.

CDR3 region: CASSLDPPGGELFF. The CDR3 region has the DNA TGTGCCAGCAGCCTCGACCCTCCCGGCGGGGAGCTGTTTTTT. V gene TRBV4-2 combines with J gene TRBJ2-2; D remains unclear. V was shortened by 4 bases and J by 7 bases, with 13 bases between the two germline ends. This CDR3 comprises 14 residues. The germline V gene has CDR1 LGHNA and CDR2 YNFKEQ.

This clonotype was observed at least ten times. The genes are TRBV19 and TRBJ2-2, with unresolved D. The CDR3 is 16 amino acids. With 3 bases removed from V and 5 bases from J, the gap between germline ends came to 16 bases. Per the germline V gene, CDR1 is LNHDA and CDR2 is SQIVND (reference sequence). DNA for the CDR3: TGTGCCAGTAGTATCAGGCAGCATAAGTGGACCGGGGAGCTGTTTTTT. Encoded protein: CASSIRQHKWTGELFF.

To note about this clonotype: Possible read error: a much larger clone is one base away. This chain joins TRBV4-1 and TRBJ2-2, with D tentatively TRBD1 or TRBD2 (5 bases each). Germline CDR1 is MGHRA and CDR2 is YSYEKL. The CDR3 is 17 residues long. CDR3 amino acids: CAGSQDKGTADTGELFF. CDR3 DNA sequence: TGCGCCGGCAGCCAAGATAAAGGGACGGCTGACACCGGGGAGCTGTTTTTT.

Ten or more counts support this clonotype. The chain combines TRBV7-8 with TRBJ2-2; no reliable D call. The V gene lost 5 bases and the J gene lost 5 bases, with 21 bases spanning the gap. CDR1 and CDR2 (germline): SGHVS, FQNEAQ. This CDR3 is built from 17 residues. CDR3 nucleotide sequence: TGTGCCAGCAGCCTTGGATCCGGAAGGATTCGAACCGGGGAGCTGTTTTTT. It translates to CASSLGSGRIRTGELFF.

This clonotype was found a few times. The chain joins TRBV19 to TRBJ1-5; the D is unclear. The V end was cut by 3 bases, the J end by 1 base, with 7 bases between. The germline gives CDR1 LNHDA, CDR2 SQIVND (reference sequence). This CDR3 region has 14 residues. For the CDR3, the DNA is TGTGCCAGTAGTATCGTCCCGAGCAATCAGCCCCAGCATTTT. Its translation is CASSIVPSNQPQHF.

This clonotype was observed a handful of times. The chain links TRBV6-1 to TRBJ2-1, with D perhaps matching TRBD1 or TRBD2 (6 bases each). Germline CDR1 MNHNS, CDR2 SASEGT. This CDR3 comprises 13 residues. V lost 6 bases to trimming and J lost 7 bases, with 13 bases between them. The CDR3 coding sequence is TGTGCCAGCAGCAATGGAGGGGGGAATGAGCAGTTCTTC. Translation gives CASSNGGGNEQFF.

V gene TRBV2 combines with J gene TRBJ1-4, with D perhaps TRBD1 (5 bases). V dropped 4 bases and J dropped 4 bases, with 13 bases sitting between them. The V gene's germline CDR1 is SNHLY and CDR2 FYNNEI. This CDR3 is built from 15 residues. CDR3 in amino acids: CASSVKRQGNEKLFF. The DNA of the CDR3 is TGTGCCAGCAGTGTGAAACGGCAGGGTAATGAAAAACTGTTTTTT.

A few counts support this clonotype. V is TRBV6-6 and J is TRBJ2-1; D is perhaps TRBD1 or TRBD2 (5 bases each). CDR1 and CDR2 (germline): MNHNY, SVGAGI (reference sequence). The CDR3 loop spans 14 amino acids. V shed 0 bases and J shed 10 bases, with 13 bases lying between them. The CDR3 nucleotides are TGTGCCAGCAGTTACTCTGAGGGGTTCGAGGAGCAGTTCTTC. Translated: CASSYSEGFEEQFF.

This clonotype was detected a few times. The chain carries TRBV4-1 and TRBJ1-6, with D tentatively TRBD1 (5 bases). The V and J ends lost 0 bases and 8 bases respectively, with 14 bases between them. The CDR3 runs 16 residues. CDR1 MGHRA and CDR2 YSYEKL come from the germline V gene. The CDR3: CASSQEGGPDYSPLHF. For the CDR3, the DNA is TGCGCCAGCAGCCAAGAGGGGGGACCCGACTATTCACCCCTCCACTTT.

This clonotype was observed a handful of times. The chain couples TRBV20-1 to TRBJ2-1; D possibly uses TRBD1 or TRBD2 (5 bases each). Germline V gives CDR1 DFQATT, CDR2 SNEGSKA (reference sequence). There are 18 residues in the CDR3. Trimming took 0 bases from V and 4 from J, leaving 22 bases between them. The CDR3 here is CSARDILKGPAHYNEQFF. The CDR3 nucleotides read TGCAGTGCTAGAGATATACTAAAGGGACCCGCGCATTACAATGAGCAGTTCTTC.

The chain employs TRBV12-3 or TRBV12-4 and TRBJ2-2, with D hard to call. The CDR3 covers 16 residues. V was clipped by 4 bases and J by 4 bases, with 16 bases between them. The DNA for the CDR3 is TGTGCCAGCAGTTGGCTGGGGAACCATGGCACCGGGGAGCTGTTTTTT. It codes for CASSWLGNHGTGELFF.